The entry that follows covers one T cell receptor beta chain sequence. Its binding antigen is unknown. The sample holds no much larger clone one base away, and base qualities are not on file. This sample was included in a study of T-cell memory formation after mild COVID-19 (dated by TCRdb to the early 2020s). For the study in its entirety: Most TCR sequence clusters were specific to one of the two donors. Longitudinal TCRalpha and TCRbeta repertoire sequencing tracked T-cell clones expanding and contracting after mild COVID-19 in a couple of donors. Two young, previously healthy adult volunteers, one female and one male, were included in the cohort. Overall study results and their limits: The detection of some responding clones in pre-infection memory suggests that pre-existing cross-reactive memory T cells joined the SARS-CoV-2 response. The study included only a couple of mild cases, and larger cohorts that include severe cases with pre-infection samples were judged to be necessary. Clones contracting from day 15 to 85 had balanced CD4/CD8 phenotypes, while a second wave expanding from day 15 to 37 was biased towards CD4+. SARS-CoV-2 specificity of the second-wave clones peaking on day 37 was not confirmed. Contracting CD4+ clones were located mainly in the CM and EM memory subsets, whereas CD8+ clones were found to be enriched in EMRA.

V drops 1 base and J drops 4 bases, leaving 19 bases in between. The CDR3 runs 17 amino acids, cysteine and phenylalanine included. This entry keeps only the CDR3 DNA: 51 bases, framed from base 1. PBMCs were isolated by Ficoll-Paque density gradient centrifugation. Sequencing was carried out with an Illumina NovaSeq 6000. TCRalpha and TCRbeta cDNA libraries were constructed by 5'RACE with constant-segment primers, with sample barcodes and unique molecular identifiers being introduced. RNA was extracted from every sample with Trizol reagent. Libraries were amplified in two PCR steps, with a second sample barcode and Illumina TruSeq adapters added in the second step. The libraries were sequenced on an Illumina NovaSeq using 2 x 150 bp paired-end reads. The authors' pipeline ran thus. Reads were demultiplexed and collapsed into UMI-guided consensus sequences with migec v1.2.7. With mixcr v2.1.11, UMI consensuses were aligned to TRA and TRB V and J templates and assembled into clonotypes. Clonotypes were classified as expanded or contracted when called significant by both edgeR and NoisET, with noise models trained on biological replicates. For edgeR calls, the thresholds were a false discovery rate-adjusted p below 0.01 and a log2 fold-change of 1. As an exploratory analysis of dynamics, PCA with hierarchical clustering was applied to max-normalized trajectories of the 1000 most abundant clonotypes. Separately sequenced CD4+ and CD8+ repertoires were used to assign a CD4 or CD8 phenotype to each responding clone. The raw public data were reprocessed by TCRdb itself: fastp quality trimming at Q25, MiXCR clonotype calling, in-frame beta chains only. Rows are unified per CDR3 protein, each entry keeping the most common DNA and genes. These V and J calls originate from TCRdb's pipeline instead of the authors' own analysis. For this sample there are 100,000 to 150,000 distinct CDR3 sequences; roughly 6% appear just once. The ten top clones hold roughly 2.2% of the sample.

The V and J genes are TRBV12-3 or TRBV12-4 and TRBJ2-5; the D region possibly corresponds to TRBD2 (6 bases align). Sample: PBMCs or a T cell subset sorted from them (not recorded which). The sequence came from an adult woman who had mild COVID-19 (a few samples of this study predate the infection). The sample titles of this study are shuffled in the database, so cell type and time point are left out; the donor was told from shared clones. The sequence in DNA is TGTGCCAGCAGTTTAGACCGGGGGAAGGAGGCAGGAGAGACCCAGTACTTC. Translation gives CASSLDRGKEAGETQYF.